This TCR beta chain was identified in a study of shared clonotypes between healthy human individuals. This clone was observed a single time. Assay used: immunoSEQ multiplex PCR; TCRdb lists only in-frame clones, some missing. The sample has some 2,000,000 clones, approximately 95% seen once. CDR3 length: 17 residues. V dropped 4 bases and J dropped 4 bases, with 20 bases sitting between them. In germline, CDR1 is LNHNV, CDR2 YYDKDF (reference sequence). This TCR was sampled from a man aged 18 to 30 in good health. Sequencing was carried out using naive CD4+ T cells sorted from blood. The subset here: CD45RA+ positively selected. This chain joins TRBV15 and TRBJ1-5; no clear D gene. The CDR3: CATSMEGSRRGNQPQHF. The CDR3 DNA follows: TGTGCCACCAGCATGGAGGGCAGTCGGCGTGGTAATCAGCCCCAGCATTTT.